The source of this TCR beta chain is a study of high-grade serous ovarian cancer treatment subgroups. The tumor samples were collected prior to definitive surgery or chemotherapy. Study-level findings and limits: The analyses considered CDR3 and ignored CDR1 and CDR2. Spatial context was lost because tumors were sequenced in bulk. Different patients shared almost no repertoire; same-patient tumors shared about 0.095 to 0.85.

Per germline, CDR1 SGHRS and CDR2 YFSETQ. The CDR3 length is 15 residues. TCRdb keeps only in-frame clones here, not all; method: immunoSEQ multiplex PCR. Of around 4,300 clones listed, over 70% are singletons. In regard to this clone: Its cognate antigen is unknown. At one end the junction does not follow the germline gene, possibly because of a read error. The same CDR3 is also encoded by other DNA sequences in this sample.

The TCR originated in a human donor with high-grade serous ovarian cancer. The V gene is TRBV5-1, the J gene TRBJ1-6, with D perhaps matching TRBD1 (5 bases). The sequencing sample was made of tumor tissue. The chain's CDR3 is CASSSQGMGNSPLHF. CDR3 in DNA: TGCGCCAGCAGCTCGCAGGGAATGGGAAATTCACCCCTCCACTTC.